This record concerns one TCR beta chain sequence. The germline gives CDR1 SEHNR, CDR2 FQNEAQ (reference sequence). The CDR3 spans 16 residues. With V trimmed by 4 bases and J by 0 bases, 7 bases remained unmatched. The data derive from a study of control samples from healthy donors and cancer patients. Sequenced by immunoSEQ multiplex PCR; TCRdb stores in-frame clones only, minus some. The sample holds approximately 100,000 clones, about 90% seen once. The V gene is TRBV7-9, the J gene TRBJ2-3, with 7 nucleotides matching TRBD2. This receptor was identified in a man aged 25-40 years in good health. The sample consisted of blood. The CDR3 DNA is TGTGCCAGCAGCTACGGGCCTAGCGGTAGCACAGATACGCAGTATTTT. As protein: CASSYGPSGSTDTQYF.